Reported below is one T cell receptor (beta chain). Its matching antigen is unknown. The data are from a study of Ad26.COV2.S vaccination and SARS-CoV-2 variants. This CDR3 is built from 15 residues. Germline V gene sequence: CDR1 SGHVS, CDR2 FQNEAQ. V was pared by 5 bases and J by 4 bases, with 10 bases of the junction left unmatched. The study, taken as a whole, reports: Reportedly, spike-specific CD8+ and CD4+ T cell responses achieved substantial breadth once vaccination had taken place. Assessments of TCR breadth and depth may have underestimated the total T cell responses. Vaccine recipients showed a spike-specific TCR breadth that was higher than in placebo recipients.

The data were produced by immunoSEQ multiplex PCR, yet TCRdb's version contains in-frame clones alone and is incomplete. The repertoire consists of 120,000 to 150,000 clones, with 86% occurring once and the leading ten covering 4% to 6%. The chain employs TRBV7-8 and TRBJ2-5; 7 bases fit TRBD2. The sample was peripheral blood, taken after recovery from COVID-19. The sequence derives from a human donor who had recovered from COVID-19. The CDR3 here is CASSTNPAGPETQYF. The CDR3 DNA reads TGTGCCAGCAGCACCAACCCAGCGGGGCCAGAGACCCAGTACTTC.